This T cell receptor beta chain was identified during a study of T cells after yellow fever vaccination. Study-wide findings and caveats: The CD4 compartment and the CD8 compartment contained a small share of clonotypes in common. Weaker overall was a secondary response that nonetheless peaked faster, on day 5 versus 15. Contamination of FACS-sorted repertoires by abundant clonotypes from the bulk population could occur.

This clonotype turned up a few times. What it binds is not known. The CDR3 extends over 15 amino acids. The germline V and J ends were trimmed by 6 bases and 4 bases, with 18 bases remaining between them. The 5'RACE template-switching step produced TCR cDNA and added a universal primer site and UMIs. TCRdb recomputed calls from the 5' RACE reads with MiXCR, one row per CDR3 protein. The profile shows about 550,000 distinct CDR3 sequences, less than 20% of them singletons. The sample in question was PBMCs, obtained 15 days after the yellow fever booster vaccination. The sequence came from a man aged 25-40 years who received the YFV17D yellow fever vaccine. The chain employs TRBV12-3 or TRBV12-4 and TRBJ2-5; D is undetermined. CDR3 region: CASSHPPSGSETQYF. Here the CDR3 DNA reads TGTGCCAGCAGCCACCCCCCAAGTGGCTCAGAGACCCAGTACTTC.